Presented here are 14 T cell receptor beta chains from one specimen sequenced in a study of cytomegalovirus exposure and HLA in healthy donors. 60 Vbeta and 13 Jbeta primers were used in PCR. Profiling relied on immunoSEQ multiplex PCR, and the TCRdb table lists in-frame clones only, not all of them. The sample lists approximately 190,000 clones, 80% to 85% occurring once. The sample was PBMCs. These receptors were taken from a man aged 35 to 55 in good health and CMV-seropositive.

V is TRBV27 and J is TRBJ2-2; D not resolved. Deletions cut 4 bases from V and 3 bases from J, with 15 bases between. Per germline, CDR1 MNHEY and CDR2 SMNVEV (reference sequence). CDR3 length: 16 amino acids. CDR3 loop: CASSSWALPYTGELFF. CDR3 bases: TGTGCCAGCAGTTCATGGGCCCTCCCCTACACCGGGGAGCTGTTTTTT.

V is TRBV9 and J is TRBJ1-1; no reliable D call. Germline lookup yields CDR1 SGDLS and CDR2 YYNGEE. The CDR3 is made up of 13 amino acids. The V end lost 0 bases, the J end lost 4 bases, and 7 bases lay between the germline ends. DNA for the CDR3: TGTGCCAGCAGCGTAGGGTTGGCCACTGAAGCTTTCTTT. Protein sequence: CASSVGLATEAFF.

The CDR3 loop is CASSLDPTGTEAFF. DNA of the CDR3: TGTGCCAGCAGCTTGGACCCCACCGGCACTGAAGCTTTCTTT. The chain carries TRBV5-5 and TRBJ1-1, with D hard to call. The CDR3 runs 14 residues. V was cut by 0 bases and J by 4 bases, with 10 bases left in between. The germline V gene encodes CDR1 SGHKS and CDR2 YYEKEE (reference sequence).

J is TRBJ2-3 and V is TRBV27; the D is unclear. This CDR3 is 12 amino acids long. Between the trimmed V and J ends, which lost 5 bases and 3 bases, there was a span of 6 bases. Looked up from germline, CDR1 is MNHEY and CDR2 is SMNVEV (reference sequence). CDR3 in DNA: TGTGCCAGCAGTGCGCCGACAGATACGCAGTATTTT. Encoded protein: CASSAPTDTQYF.

This clone was seen only a few times. V gene TRBV5-4 combines with J gene TRBJ1-2; TRBD1 agrees at 8 bases. Trimming removed 5 bases from V and 6 bases from J; junction bases left unmatched: 6. This CDR3 spans 13 amino acids. Germline V gene lookup returns CDR1 SGHNT and CDR2 YYREEE (reference sequence). In DNA, the CDR3 is TGTGCCAGCAGTTGGACAGGGAGCCATGGCTACACCTTC. It specifies CASSWTGSHGYTF. The complete variable domain, with remaining parts taken from reference TRBV5-4 and TRBJ1-2, reads ETGVTQSPTHLIKTRGQQVTLRCSSQSGHNTVSWYQQALGQGPQFIFQYYREEENGRGNFPPRFSGLQFPNYSSELNVNALELDDSALYLCASSWTGSHGYTFGSGTRLTVV.

The V and J genes are TRBV11-2 and TRBJ1-3; D is undetermined. Trimming took 4 bases from V and 0 from J, leaving 7 bases between them. The CDR3 is 14 amino acids. Per germline, CDR1 SGHAT and CDR2 FQNNGV. CDR3 sequence reads: CASSWESSGNTIYF. The CDR3 region has the DNA TGTGCCAGCAGCTGGGAGAGCTCTGGAAACACCATATATTTT.

The chain recombines TRBV27 with TRBJ1-5, with a weak D call TRBD1 (6 bases). The germline V and J ends were trimmed by 6 bases and 1 base, with 10 bases remaining between them. The germline gives CDR1 MNHEY, CDR2 SMNVEV (reference sequence). The CDR3 contains 14 residues. CDR3 region: CASRLQGSNQPQHF. The CDR3 DNA follows: TGTGCCAGCAGACTACAGGGAAGCAATCAGCCCCAGCATTTT.

This clone was counted only a few times. The J gene is TRBJ1-1, the V gene TRBV7-9, with no clear D. Trimming pared 4 bases from V and 1 base from J, leaving 16 bases between. The CDR3 spans 16 residues. CDR1 is SEHNR and CDR2 is FQNEAQ in the germline V gene (reference sequence). CDR3 loop: CASSSRGETPNTEAFF. CDR3 bases: TGTGCCAGCAGCTCCCGAGGAGAGACCCCGAACACTGAAGCTTTCTTT.

The sample holds one count of this clone. The chain uses TRBV2 and TRBJ1-5; TRBD1 matches 7 bases. Germline CDR1 reads SNHLY; CDR2 reads FYNNEI. V was pared by 8 bases and J by 3 bases, with 4 bases of the junction left unmatched. CDR3 length: 13 amino acids. The CDR3 is CASLGQDNQPQHF. The CDR3 DNA follows: TGTGCCAGCTTAGGACAGGACAATCAGCCCCAGCATTTT. Combining the CDR3 with reference TRBV2 and TRBJ1-5 gives the whole variable domain EPEVTQTPSHQVTQMGQEVILRCVPISNHLYFYWYRQILGQKVEFLVSFYNNEISEKSEIFDDQFSVERPDGSNFTLKIRSTKLEDSAMYFCASLGQDNQPQHFGDGTRLSIL.

The chain links TRBV2 to TRBJ2-5, with 11 bases lining up with TRBD2. CDR1 and CDR2 (germline): SNHLY, FYNNEI. The trim removed 5 bases at V and 2 bases at J, leaving 4 bases unmatched. This CDR3 spans 15 amino acids. The CDR3 is CASSNSGGEQETQYF. In DNA, the CDR3 is TGTGCCAGCAGTAATAGCGGGGGGGAACAAGAGACCCAGTACTTC. The full variable domain, rest sourced from reference TRBV2 and TRBJ2-5, is EPEVTQTPSHQVTQMGQEVILRCVPISNHLYFYWYRQILGQKVEFLVSFYNNEISEKSEIFDDQFSVERPDGSNFTLKIRSTKLEDSAMYFCASSNSGGEQETQYFGPGTRLLVL.

This chain uses TRBV15 with TRBJ2-7; weak D call: TRBD1 (5 bases). The CDR3 consists of 14 residues. Germline V gene sequence: CDR1 LNHNV, CDR2 YYDKDF (reference sequence). V was pared by 2 bases and J by 2 bases, with 10 bases between. The CDR3 region is CATSRPSRAYEQYF. As DNA, the CDR3 is TGTGCCACCAGCAGACCTTCCAGGGCCTACGAGCAGTACTTC.

CDR3 region: CASSLGWSDGYTF. CDR3 DNA sequence: TGTGCCAGCAGTTTAGGATGGAGCGATGGCTACACCTTC. The rearrangement joins TRBV27 to TRBJ1-2, with D uncertain. Per germline, CDR1 MNHEY and CDR2 SMNVEV (reference sequence). The CDR3 length is 13 residues. V was trimmed by 2 bases and J by 6 bases, leaving 10 bases between them.

CDR3: CASRWTGVSYNEQFF. The CDR3 DNA reads TGCGCCAGCAGATGGACAGGGGTGTCCTACAATGAGCAGTTCTTC. The chain combines TRBV10-2 with TRBJ2-1, with 9 bases matching TRBD1. The CDR3 loop spans 15 amino acids. CDR1 is WSHSY and CDR2 is SAAADI in the germline V gene. J lost 1 base, V lost 6 bases, and 4 bases had no gene match.

The chain links TRBV7-9 to TRBJ1-4, with 7 bases lining up with TRBD1. Germline V CDR1 and CDR2: SEHNR, FQNEAQ (reference sequence). V dropped 5 bases and J dropped 1; count of bases not matched to a gene: 7. This CDR3 has 16 amino acids. CDR3 DNA sequence: TGTGCCAGCAGCCCTAGTAGACAGGGAACTAATGAAAAACTGTTTTTT. Amino acids: CASSPSRQGTNEKLFF.